This is a list of T cell receptor beta chains from one sample in a study of shared clonotypes between healthy human individuals. Here immunoSEQ multiplex PCR was the method, and the copy in TCRdb shows in-frame clones only, minus some. The sample records 1.6 million or so clones, 98% being singletons. Sample: naive CD4+ T cells sorted from blood. The receptor set was obtained from a man aged 25 to 40 in good health. Each CDR3 is given with its conserved first and last residue. D genes are given only for firm matches. Where a row states a size, it is once, few, many or the class of an expanded clone; other rows omit it.

DNA: TGCGCCAGCAGCCAATTTTGGACTAGCGATGCAGATACGCAGTATTTT; CDR3: CASSQFWTSDADTQYF; J: TRBJ2-3; size: NA; length: 16; D: TRBD2; V: TRBV4-1
DNA: TGCGCCAGCAGCTTCACAGGGAAGTCCAACGGGGAGCTGTTTTTT; CDR3: CASSFTGKSNGELFF; J: TRBJ2-2; size: NA; length: 15; D: NA; V: TRBV5-1
DNA: TGTGCCAGCACCACGGGGGCCGGCACAGATACGCAGTATTTT; CDR3: CASTTGAGTDTQYF; J: TRBJ2-3; size: once; length: 14; D: NA; V: TRBV6-5
DNA: TGTGCCAGCAGTTCGCTACAGGGTCAGTTACCGCCCCAGCATTTT; CDR3: CASSSLQGQLPPQHF; J: TRBJ1-5; size: NA; length: 15; D: NA; V: TRBV6-6
DNA: TGCGCCAGCAGCCAAAGATGGGGACAGGGTAACCATGAGCAGTTCTTC; CDR3: CASSQRWGQGNHEQFF; J: TRBJ2-1; size: once; length: 16; D: TRBD1; V: TRBV4-3
DNA: TGTGCCAGCAGGAGGAGGCCGGGACGAAGCACAGATACGCAGTATTTT; CDR3: CASRRRPGRSTDTQYF; J: TRBJ2-3; size: NA; length: 16; D: NA; V: TRBV2
DNA: TGTGCCAGCAGCTTGGCCGGGGCGTCTGGAAACACCATATATTTT; CDR3: CASSLAGASGNTIYF; J: TRBJ1-3; size: NA; length: 15; D: NA; V: TRBV5-4
DNA: TGTGCCAGCAGTGGGACAGGGGGATGGGGCTATGGCTACACCTTC; CDR3: CASSGTGGWGYGYTF; J: TRBJ1-2; size: NA; length: 15; D: TRBD1; V: TRBV28
DNA: TGTGCCAGCTCACCAGACAGGGGCAATCAGCCCCAGCATTTT; CDR3: CASSPDRGNQPQHF; J: TRBJ1-5; size: NA; length: 14; D: TRBD1; V: TRBV18
DNA: TGTGCCAGCAGTTACGGGGACCTCCCTGGCGAGCAGTACTTC; CDR3: CASSYGDLPGEQYF; J: TRBJ2-7; size: NA; length: 14; D: NA; V: TRBV6-5
DNA: TGTGCCAGCAGTTTACCACAGGGGACGACCGGGGAGCTGTTTTTT; CDR3: CASSLPQGTTGELFF; J: TRBJ2-2; size: NA; length: 15; D: TRBD1; V: TRBV28
DNA: TGTGCCAGCAGCCTACTAGCAGGGGGGCCAAACGAGCAGTACTTC; CDR3: CASSLLAGGPNEQYF; J: TRBJ2-7; size: NA; length: 15; D: NA; V: TRBV7-9
DNA: TGTGCCAGCAGCCTCCGGGGAAGCGCCTTGGGACTAGCGATCTCTGGAAACACCATATATTTT; CDR3: CASSLRGSALGLAISGNTIYF; J: TRBJ1-3; size: NA; length: 21; D: NA; V: TRBV9
DNA: TGTGCCAGCAGCCTCAGCCGAGGGGGTACAGATACGCAGTATTTT; CDR3: CASSLSRGGTDTQYF; J: TRBJ2-3; size: once; length: 15; D: NA; V: TRBV5-5
DNA: TGTGCCAGCAGCCAATCTTCGGGCATAAATCAGCCCCAGCATTTT; CDR3: CASSQSSGINQPQHF; J: TRBJ1-5; size: NA; length: 15; D: NA; V: TRBV16
DNA: TGTGCCAGCAGCTTGGGCAGGGGGCCGCATCAGCCCCAGCATTTT; CDR3: CASSLGRGPHQPQHF; J: TRBJ1-5; size: once; length: 15; D: TRBD1; V: TRBV7-2
DNA: TGTGCCAGCAGCTATCAGAGCTACGAGCAGTACTTC; CDR3: CASSYQSYEQYF; J: TRBJ2-7; size: NA; length: 12; D: NA; V: TRBV7-9
DNA: TGTGCCAGCAGCTTAGATTTCTCTTCACCCCTCCACTTT; CDR3: CASSLDFSSPLHF; J: TRBJ1-6; size: NA; length: 13; D: NA; V: TRBV7-2
DNA: TGTGCCAGCAGCTTACCTCAGACTGCCTTTAATGAAAAACTGTTTTTT; CDR3: CASSLPQTAFNEKLFF; J: TRBJ1-4; size: NA; length: 16; D: NA; V: TRBV7-8
DNA: TGTGCCAGCAGCTCGGGACAGGTAGGCGAGCAGTACTTC; CDR3: CASSSGQVGEQYF; J: TRBJ2-7; size: NA; length: 13; D: TRBD1; V: TRBV28
DNA: TGTGCCAGTAGTATTGACGTGAGCAATCAGCCCCAGCATTTT; CDR3: CASSIDVSNQPQHF; J: TRBJ1-5; size: NA; length: 14; D: NA; V: TRBV19
DNA: TGTGCCAGCAGTCCTACACTAGCGGGAAGCGACGAGCAGTACTTC; CDR3: CASSPTLAGSDEQYF; J: TRBJ2-7; size: once; length: 15; D: TRBD2; V: TRBV28
DNA: TGTGCCAGCAACCCCCGGGGGGGTCCAGATACGCAGTATTTT; CDR3: CASNPRGGPDTQYF; J: TRBJ2-3; size: once; length: 14; D: TRBD2; V: TRBV6-5
DNA: TGTGCCAGCAAACAGAAGGGGGCCGGATACAATACCTATGGCTACACCTTC; CDR3: CASKQKGAGYNTYGYTF; J: TRBJ1-2; size: NA; length: 17; D: TRBD1; V: TRBV28
DNA: TGTGCCAGTAGTAAGGGACTAGCGGGAGGGCGCGGGACCCAGTACTTC; CDR3: CASSKGLAGGRGTQYF; J: TRBJ2-5; size: once; length: 16; D: TRBD2; V: TRBV19
DNA: TGTGCCAGCGGGAGGGTTGAGTCGAGTCAGCCCCAGCATTTT; CDR3: CASGRVESSQPQHF; J: TRBJ1-5; size: NA; length: 14; D: NA; V: TRBV19
DNA: TGCGCCAGCAGCTTGAAAGAGGATCAGCCCCAGCATTTT; CDR3: CASSLKEDQPQHF; J: TRBJ1-5; size: NA; length: 13; D: NA; V: TRBV5-1
DNA: TGTGCCAGCAGACTTCAAAGGGGGGTTAATGAAAAACTGTTTTTT; CDR3: CASRLQRGVNEKLFF; J: TRBJ1-4; size: NA; length: 15; D: NA; V: TRBV28
DNA: TGCGCCAGCAGCTTGGACCCCCCGGGGGTTGGATCTGAAGCTTTCTTT; CDR3: CASSLDPPGVGSEAFF; J: TRBJ1-1; size: NA; length: 16; D: NA; V: TRBV5-1
DNA: TGTGCCAGCAGTTTAAACCGGCAGAATCGCTACACCTTC; CDR3: CASSLNRQNRYTF; J: TRBJ1-2; size: NA; length: 13; D: NA; V: TRBV28
DNA: TGCGCCAGCAGCCGGACTAGCGGGAGGGCCGAAGAGCAGTACTTC; CDR3: CASSRTSGRAEEQYF; J: TRBJ2-7; size: NA; length: 15; D: TRBD2; V: TRBV4-1
DNA: TGTGCCAGCAGCCCGGGACAGGGGGTAGCAGATACGCAGTATTTT; CDR3: CASSPGQGVADTQYF; J: TRBJ2-3; size: NA; length: 15; D: TRBD1; V: TRBV11-3
DNA: TGTGCCAGCAGTGCCATGGGTGTTAGCAATCAGCCCCAGCATTTT; CDR3: CASSAMGVSNQPQHF; J: TRBJ1-5; size: NA; length: 15; D: NA; V: TRBV6-1
DNA: TGTGCCAGCAGTCTTTCAGGGGGGATGAACACTGAAGCTTTCTTT; CDR3: CASSLSGGMNTEAFF; J: TRBJ1-1; size: NA; length: 15; D: TRBD1; V: TRBV6-5
DNA: TGTGCCATCAGTGAGTCGGCGGGAGCGGGGCATGAGCAGTTCTTC; CDR3: CAISESAGAGHEQFF; J: TRBJ2-1; size: once; length: 15; D: TRBD2; V: TRBV10-3
DNA: TGTGCCAGCTCACCTCGTGGCAGGGTGGACTATGGCTACACCTTC; CDR3: CASSPRGRVDYGYTF; J: TRBJ1-2; size: NA; length: 15; D: NA; V: TRBV18
DNA: TGTGCCAGCTCACAGGACAGATCGCCTTTCTTT; CDR3: CASSQDRSPFF; J: TRBJ1-1; size: NA; length: 11; D: NA; V: TRBV18
DNA: TGCAGCGTTGGACTGACAGGGTGGGGAGAGACCCAGTACTTC; CDR3: CSVGLTGWGETQYF; J: TRBJ2-5; size: NA; length: 14; D: TRBD1; V: TRBV29-1
DNA: TGTGCCAGCTCACCCGCCAGGGGGAGGTCCGAAAAACTGTTTTTT; CDR3: CASSPARGRSEKLFF; J: TRBJ1-4; size: NA; length: 15; D: TRBD1; V: TRBV18
DNA: TGTGCCAGCAGTTTACTGGGACTAAATGACAATGAGCAGTTCTTC; CDR3: CASSLLGLNDNEQFF; J: TRBJ2-1; size: NA; length: 15; D: TRBD2; V: TRBV27
DNA: TGCGCCAGCAGCCAACTACAGACCACTAACTATGGCTACACCTTC; CDR3: CASSQLQTTNYGYTF; J: TRBJ1-2; size: NA; length: 15; D: NA; V: TRBV4-3
DNA: TGTGCCAGCAGCTATATTGGAGGGGCAGATACGCAGTATTTT; CDR3: CASSYIGGADTQYF; J: TRBJ2-3; size: NA; length: 14; D: NA; V: TRBV7-9
DNA: TGTGCCAGCAGCTTAGGAGGAGGGGGCGATGGCTACACCTTC; CDR3: CASSLGGGGDGYTF; J: TRBJ1-2; size: NA; length: 14; D: TRBD1; V: TRBV7-9
DNA: TGTGCCAGCAGCGTATTGGGCGGGAGGACCACAGATACGCAGTATTTT; CDR3: CASSVLGGRTTDTQYF; J: TRBJ2-3; size: NA; length: 16; D: TRBD2; V: TRBV9
DNA: TGTGCCAGCAGTTTTAGGCGTCGGGAGACCCAGTACTTC; CDR3: CASSFRRRETQYF; J: TRBJ2-5; size: NA; length: 13; D: NA; V: TRBV27
DNA: TGCGCCAGCAGATCACTAGCTCGCCAAGAGACCCAGTACTTC; CDR3: CASRSLARQETQYF; J: TRBJ2-5; size: NA; length: 14; D: NA; V: TRBV5-1
DNA: TGCGCCAGCAGCCAGACGGTCTACGGGGAGCTGTTTTTT; CDR3: CASSQTVYGELFF; J: TRBJ2-2; size: NA; length: 13; D: NA; V: TRBV4-1
DNA: TGTGCCAGCAGTTATTTTCCCCGCGAAAAACTGTTTTTT; CDR3: CASSYFPREKLFF; J: TRBJ1-4; size: NA; length: 13; D: NA; V: TRBV6-6